This entry lists 24 T cell receptor beta chains sequenced from one sample in a study of CD8 T cells in ankylosing spondylitis. TCRdb ran MiXCR on the 5' RACE reads and lists one entry per CDR3 protein. The table has about 300,000 distinct CDR3 sequences, around 21% seen once. The sample taken for sequencing was blood, either unsorted or a sorted T cell fraction (not recorded which). The receptors here all came from a female donor with ankylosing spondylitis or in good health (not recorded which).

This clonotype has a handful of counts. This rearrangement joins TRBV7-3 to TRBJ2-1, with D possibly called TRBD1 or TRBD2 (5 bases each). V was clipped by 1 base and J by 6 bases, with 13 bases between them. This CDR3 is built from 15 residues. The germline V gene encodes CDR1 SGHTA and CDR2 FQGTGA. Written as DNA, the CDR3 is TGTGCCAGCAGCTTAAGACTTGGGGACGCCAATGAGCAGTTCTTC. Protein product: CASSLRLGDANEQFF.

This clonotype came up a few times. The genes are TRBV4-3 and TRBJ2-7; D could derive from TRBD1 or TRBD2 (5 bases each). The V end was cut by 0 bases, the J end by 1 base, with 13 bases between. CDR1 and CDR2 (germline): LGHNA, YSLEER. CDR3 length equals 16 residues. CDR3 sequence: CASSQDLGDWSYEQYF. The CDR3 nucleotides read TGCGCCAGCAGCCAAGATCTGGGGGATTGGTCCTACGAGCAGTACTTC.

This clonotype was seen only a few times. This chain uses TRBV9 with TRBJ2-3, with unresolved D. The CDR3 consists of 14 residues. V dropped 0 bases and J dropped 4 bases, with 9 bases sitting between them. CDR1 is SGDLS and CDR2 is YYNGEE in the germline V gene. The CDR3, as DNA: TGTGCCAGCAGCGTAGATAGCTACGCAGATACGCAGTATTTT. It codes for CASSVDSYADTQYF.

This clonotype has only a few counts. The CDR3 spells CAISEFGDTQYF. Written as DNA, the CDR3 is TGTGCCATCAGTGAGTTCGGGGATACGCAGTATTTT. This chain connects TRBV10-3 to TRBJ2-3; D is undetermined. The CDR3 spans 12 residues. With 1 base removed from V and 6 bases from J, the gap between germline ends came to 5 bases. Germline CDR1 reads ENHRY; CDR2 reads SYGVKD.

The J gene is TRBJ2-5, the V gene TRBV27, with unresolved D. The CDR3 spans 16 residues. The germline CDR1 and CDR2 sequences are MNHEY and SMNVEV (reference sequence). With 0 bases removed from V and 1 base from J, the gap between germline ends came to 12 bases. The CDR3, as DNA: TGTGCCAGCAGTTTATCGCACGGTCGGATCCAAGAGACCCAGTACTTC. Translated: CASSLSHGRIQETQYF.

This clonotype was seen a few times. This chain uses TRBV12-3 or TRBV12-4 with TRBJ2-1, with 8 bases fitting TRBD2. This CDR3 comprises 15 residues. The V and J ends lost 7 bases and 8 bases, in that order; junction bases with no gene match: 13. CDR3: CASTRSGGMGYEQFF. The CDR3 DNA follows: TGTGCCAGCACGCGGAGCGGGGGCATGGGGTATGAGCAGTTCTTC.

The chain couples TRBV7-2 to TRBJ2-5; possibly TRBD2 for D (5 bases). The CDR3 contains 15 residues. Germline loops: CDR1 SGHTA, CDR2 FQGNSA. V was trimmed by 3 bases and J by 4 bases, leaving 15 bases between them. This chain's CDR3 is CASSLSGGWGETQYF. In nucleotides, the CDR3 is TGTGCCAGCAGCTTGTCAGGAGGATGGGGAGAGACCCAGTACTTC.

This clonotype was picked up a small number of times. The chain couples TRBV12-3 or TRBV12-4 to TRBJ1-5; possibly TRBD1 for D (6 bases). Trimming cost V 6 bases and J 2 bases, with 17 bases left between them. The CDR3 covers 16 residues. The CDR3 DNA sequence: TGTGCCAGCAGCCCCCCAGGGGTTGGGGGCAATCAGCCCCAGCATTTT. Translating it yields CASSPPGVGGNQPQHF.

This chain connects TRBV19 to TRBJ1-4; D is undetermined. CDR3 size: 10 residues. Trimming cost V 6 bases and J 6 bases, with 2 bases left between them. From germline, CDR1 is LNHDA and CDR2 SQIVND (reference sequence). The CDR3 region is CASSHEKLFF. CDR3 sequence (DNA): TGTGCCAGTAGCCATGAAAAACTGTTTTTT.

The CDR3 here is CASSQVHPNGEQFF. CDR3 DNA sequence: TGTGCCAGCAGCCAAGTCCACCCCAACGGTGAGCAGTTCTTC. The V gene is TRBV14, the J gene TRBJ2-1, with D uncertain. This CDR3 has 14 amino acids. Trimming left V 1 base short and J 9 bases short, with 13 bases between. In germline, CDR1 is SGHDN, CDR2 FVKESK.

This rearrangement joins TRBV19 to TRBJ1-3, with D uncertain. Germline V gene data show CDR1 as LNHDA and CDR2 as SQIVND (reference sequence). The V end lost 4 bases, the J end lost 0 bases, and 13 bases lay between the germline ends. There are 16 residues in the CDR3. The CDR3 nucleotides read TGTGCCAGTAGTACCAATGACCTACTCTCTGGAAACACCATATATTTT. It is translated as CASSTNDLLSGNTIYF.

The rearrangement uses TRBV6-2 or TRBV6-3 and TRBJ2-3, with 7 nucleotides matching TRBD2. J was trimmed by 6 bases and V by 6 bases; bases with no gene match: 9. Germline-derived CDR1 and CDR2 are MNHEY and SVGEGT. The CDR3 is made up of 14 amino acids. In DNA form, the CDR3 reads TGTGCCAGCAGCCTACTACTAGCGACCGATACGCAGTATTTT. Its translation is CASSLLLATDTQYF.

This clonotype was seen only once. V gene TRBV7-9 combines with J gene TRBJ2-2, with D tentatively TRBD2 (5 bases). The CDR3 has 16 residues. With 2 bases removed from V and 0 bases from J, the gap between germline ends came to 10 bases. Germline CDR1 reads SEHNR; CDR2 reads FQNEAQ (reference sequence). The CDR3 nucleotides are TGTGCCAGCAGCTTACTGGCGGGTACGAACACCGGGGAGCTGTTTTTT. Amino acid sequence: CASSLLAGTNTGELFF.

The chain has TRBV25-1 and TRBJ2-5; a weak D match, TRBD1 (6 bases). Trimming removed 5 bases from V and 5 bases from J, with 9 bases in between. CDR1 and CDR2 from the germline V gene are MGHDK and SYGVNS. The CDR3 is made up of 12 amino acids. CDR3 loop: CASSLTGETQYF. In nucleotides, the CDR3 is TGTGCCAGCAGTCTTACAGGGGAGACCCAGTACTTC.

The chain links TRBV27 to TRBJ1-6; D is unclear. Between the trimmed V and J ends, which lost 2 bases and 7 bases, there was a span of 6 bases. Germline V gene data show CDR1 as MNHEY and CDR2 as SMNVEV (reference sequence). The CDR3 is made up of 13 amino acids. The CDR3 spells CASSLVPNSPLHF. The CDR3 DNA reads as TGTGCCAGCAGTTTAGTCCCGAATTCACCCCTCCACTTT.

This clonotype appeared a few times. V is TRBV9 and J is TRBJ2-5, with 8 bases fitting TRBD2. Germline CDR1 and CDR2: SGDLS and YYNGEE. The CDR3 has 16 amino acids. V lost 1 base to trimming and J lost 2 bases; unmatched junction nucleotides: 7. CDR3 nucleotides: TGTGCCAGCAGCGTAAGCGGGACTAGTCCTCAAGAGACCCAGTACTTC. Protein: CASSVSGTSPQETQYF.

This clonotype was observed at least ten times. The chain joins TRBV29-1 to TRBJ1-1, with a weak D call TRBD1 (6 bases). V was clipped by 8 bases and J by 2 bases, with 12 bases between them. CDR3 length equals 12 residues. Germline values: CDR1 SQVTM, CDR2 ANQGSEA. For the CDR3, the DNA is TGCAGCTACGGACAGTTTAACACTGAAGCTTTCTTT. It yields the protein CSYGQFNTEAFF. Drawing the rest from reference TRBV29-1 and TRBJ1-1, the complete variable domain is SAVISQKPSRDICQRGTSLTIQCQVDSQVTMMFWYRQQPGQSLTLIATANQGSEATYESGFVIDKFPISRPNLTFSTLTVSNMSPEDSSIYLCSYGQFNTEAFFGQGTRLTVV.

The chain carries TRBV7-2 and TRBJ2-1; D not certain. This CDR3 has 12 residues. The V gene's germline CDR1 is SGHTA and CDR2 FQGNSA. The V end lost 5 bases, the J end lost 11 bases, and 13 bases lay between the germline ends. CDR3 DNA sequence: TGTGCCAGCAGCGTTCAAAGGACCCAGCAGTTCTTC. Translated: CASSVQRTQQFF.

A few counts support this clonotype. J is TRBJ1-5 and V is TRBV7-2; 9 bases map to TRBD1. In germline, CDR1 is SGHTA, CDR2 FQGNSA. The CDR3 has 15 amino acids. J was trimmed by 6 bases and V by 5 bases; bases with no gene match: 8. Here the CDR3 reads CASSPRTGEVQPQHF. As DNA, the CDR3 is TGTGCCAGCAGCCCTCGGACAGGGGAGGTTCAGCCCCAGCATTTT.

The rearrangement links TRBV6-5 to TRBJ2-3; D unresolved. Trimming removed 6 bases from V and 6 bases from J, with 7 bases in between. This CDR3 is built from 11 residues. CDR1 and CDR2 (germline): MNHEY, SVGAGI. CDR3 nucleotide sequence: TGTGCCAGCAGGTCTTTGGATACGCAGTATTTT. Translation: CASRSLDTQYF.

V is TRBV7-6 and J is TRBJ1-6; D unclear. V was cut by 1 base and J by 1 base, with 5 bases left in between. This CDR3 has 15 residues. The germline V gene encodes CDR1 SGHVS and CDR2 FNYEAQ. Written as DNA, the CDR3 is TGTGCCAGCAGCTTAGGGGGATCCTATAATTCACCCCTCCACTTT. It encodes CASSLGGSYNSPLHF.

The chain combines TRBV29-1 with TRBJ2-1; 9 bases align to TRBD2. The length of the CDR3 is 12 residues. Germline V lookup: CDR1 SQVTM, CDR2 ANQGSEA. The ends lost 6 bases at V and 9 bases at J; junction bases unmatched: 6. The CDR3 DNA reads TGCAGCGTCCGGACTAGCGAGGGTGAGCAGTTCTTC. Translated: CSVRTSEGEQFF.

This clonotype was seen many times. The rearrangement joins TRBV29-1 to TRBJ1-5; 8 nucleotides line up with TRBD1. The V and J ends lost 6 bases and 2 bases, in that order; junction bases with no gene match: 3. The CDR3 is made up of 13 amino acids. From germline, CDR1 is SQVTM and CDR2 ANQGSEA. The CDR3 region is CSVRQGRNQPQHF. The DNA of the CDR3 is TGCAGCGTCCGACAGGGGCGCAATCAGCCCCAGCATTTT. The full variable domain, in which reference TRBV29-1 and TRBJ1-5 provide the parts outside the CDR3, is SAVISQKPSRDICQRGTSLTIQCQVDSQVTMMFWYRQQPGQSLTLIATANQGSEATYESGFVIDKFPISRPNLTFSTLTVSNMSPEDSSIYLCSVRQGRNQPQHFGDGTRLSIL.

This clonotype has a handful of counts. The V and J genes are TRBV6-2 or TRBV6-3 and TRBJ2-3; the D is unclear. The V end was cut by 6 bases, the J end by 5 bases, with 18 bases between. The CDR3 extends over 15 amino acids. The V gene's germline CDR1 is MNHEY and CDR2 SVGEGT. The DNA for the CDR3 is TGTGCCAGCAGCTTTAGACGAAAAGCAATAGATACGCAGTATTTT. Its protein is CASSFRRKAIDTQYF.